This TCR beta chain was profiled in a study of T cells after yellow fever vaccination. Study-wide background: SMART-Seq v4 Ultra Low Input served to prepare low-cell-number fractions. Study results and caveats: Researchers cautioned that FACS-sorted repertoires could harbor abundant clonotypes contaminating from the bulk population. The booster response re-showed most primary clones: 96% CD4, around 85% CD8. Although the secondary response was weaker, it peaked faster, at day 5 versus 15.

The CDR3 is made up of 15 amino acids. Germline lookup yields CDR1 SSHAT and CDR2 FNYEAQ (reference sequence). This clonotype has more than one count but fewer than ten. Its antigen is not identified. One junction end does not reproduce the germline sequence, and a read error may be involved. TCRdb itself ran the 5' RACE reads through MiXCR, one entry per CDR3 protein. The table has under 550,000 distinct CDR3 sequences, 21% seen once; the top ten hold 16%. Specimen: PBMCs, collected approximately 22 days after the first yellow fever vaccination. The chain is built from TRBV7-7 and TRBJ2-6, with D unclear. This receptor was taken from a young man who received the YFV17D yellow fever vaccine. The CDR3 sequence is CASSFGSSGANVLTF. In DNA, the CDR3 is TGTGCTAGCAGCTTTGGGTCCTCTGGGGCCAACGTCCTGACTTTC.